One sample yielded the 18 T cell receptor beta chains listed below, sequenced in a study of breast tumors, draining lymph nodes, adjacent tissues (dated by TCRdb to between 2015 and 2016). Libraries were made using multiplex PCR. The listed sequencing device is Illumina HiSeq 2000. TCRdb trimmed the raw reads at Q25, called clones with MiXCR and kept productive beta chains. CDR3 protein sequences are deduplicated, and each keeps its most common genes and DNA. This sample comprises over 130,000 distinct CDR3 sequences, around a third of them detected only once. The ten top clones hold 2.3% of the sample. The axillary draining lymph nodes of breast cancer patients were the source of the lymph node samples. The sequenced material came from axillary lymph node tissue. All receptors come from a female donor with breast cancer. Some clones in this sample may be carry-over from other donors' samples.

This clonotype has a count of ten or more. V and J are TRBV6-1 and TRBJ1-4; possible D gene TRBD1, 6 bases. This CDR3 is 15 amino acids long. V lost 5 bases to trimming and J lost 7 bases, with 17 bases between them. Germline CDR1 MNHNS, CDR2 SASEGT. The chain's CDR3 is CASSKRQVGGEKLFF. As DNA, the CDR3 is TGTGCCAGCAGTAAGCGACAGGTCGGGGGTGAAAAACTGTTTTTT.

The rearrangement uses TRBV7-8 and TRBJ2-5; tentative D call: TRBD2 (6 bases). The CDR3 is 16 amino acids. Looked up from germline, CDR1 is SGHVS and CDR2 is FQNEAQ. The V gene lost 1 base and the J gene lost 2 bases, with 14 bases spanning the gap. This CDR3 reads CASSLGFGGNQETQYF. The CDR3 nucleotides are TGTGCCAGCAGCTTAGGGTTTGGGGGGAATCAAGAGACCCAGTACTTC.

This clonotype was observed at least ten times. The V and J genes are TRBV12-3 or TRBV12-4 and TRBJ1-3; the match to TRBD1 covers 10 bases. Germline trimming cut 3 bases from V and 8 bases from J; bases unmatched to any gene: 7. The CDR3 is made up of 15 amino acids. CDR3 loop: CASSFSGQGSHTIYF. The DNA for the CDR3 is TGTGCCAGCAGTTTCTCGGGACAGGGGTCGCACACCATATATTTT.

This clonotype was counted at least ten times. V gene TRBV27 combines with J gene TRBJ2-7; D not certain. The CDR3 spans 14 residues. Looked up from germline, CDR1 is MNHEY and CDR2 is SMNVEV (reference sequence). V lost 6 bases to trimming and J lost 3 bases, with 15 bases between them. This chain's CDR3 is CASSPTSPIYEQYF. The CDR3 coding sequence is TGTGCCAGCAGCCCAACCTCGCCCATCTACGAGCAGTACTTC.

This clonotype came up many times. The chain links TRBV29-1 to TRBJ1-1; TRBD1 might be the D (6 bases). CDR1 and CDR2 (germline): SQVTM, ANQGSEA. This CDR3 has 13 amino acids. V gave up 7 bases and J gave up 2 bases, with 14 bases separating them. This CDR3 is CSANIQGNTEAFF. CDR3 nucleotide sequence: TGCAGCGCCAACATACAGGGAAACACTGAAGCTTTCTTT.

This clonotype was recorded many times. The CDR3 nucleotides read TGTGCTAGTGGTTCCCTTAGCGGGGGGGGAACTACAGATACGCAGTATTTT. Amino acids: CASGSLSGGGTTDTQYF. The chain carries TRBV12-5 and TRBJ2-3; TRBD2 agrees at 11 bases. The length of the CDR3 is 17 residues. The trim removed 4 bases at V and 3 bases at J, leaving 9 bases unmatched. The germline CDR1 and CDR2 sequences are LGHNT and FRNRAP.

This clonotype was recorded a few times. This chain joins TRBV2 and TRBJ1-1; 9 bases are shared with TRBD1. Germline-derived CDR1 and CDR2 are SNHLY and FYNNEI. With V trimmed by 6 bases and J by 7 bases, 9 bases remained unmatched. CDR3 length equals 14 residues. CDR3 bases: TGTGCCAGCAGGGCAACAGGGGGCGGCCTTGAAGCTTTCTTT. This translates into CASRATGGGLEAFF.

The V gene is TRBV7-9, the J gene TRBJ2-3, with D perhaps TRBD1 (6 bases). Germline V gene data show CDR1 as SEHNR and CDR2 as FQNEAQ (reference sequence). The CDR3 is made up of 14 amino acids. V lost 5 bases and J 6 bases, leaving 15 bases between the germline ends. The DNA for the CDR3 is TGTGCCAGCAGCCCCCCGGACAGTTTGGATACGCAGTATTTT. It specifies CASSPPDSLDTQYF. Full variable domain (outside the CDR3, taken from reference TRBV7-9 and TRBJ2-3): DTGVSQNPRHKITKRGQNVTFRCDPISEHNRLYWYRQTLGQGPEFLTYFQNEAQLEKSRLLSDRFSAERPKGSFSTLEIQRTEQGDSAMYLCASSPPDSLDTQYFGPGTRLTVL.

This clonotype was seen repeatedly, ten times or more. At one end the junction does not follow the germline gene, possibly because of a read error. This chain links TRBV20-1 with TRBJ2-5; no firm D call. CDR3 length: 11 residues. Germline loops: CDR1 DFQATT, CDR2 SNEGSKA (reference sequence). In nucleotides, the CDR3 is TGCAGTGCTATAGATCTGGAGACCCAGTCCTTC. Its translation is CSAIDLETQSF.

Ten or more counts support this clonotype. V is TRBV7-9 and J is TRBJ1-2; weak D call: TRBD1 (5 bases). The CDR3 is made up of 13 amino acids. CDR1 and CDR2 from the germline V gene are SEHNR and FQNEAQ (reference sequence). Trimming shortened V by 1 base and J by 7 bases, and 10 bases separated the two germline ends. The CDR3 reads CASSLGRVSGYTF. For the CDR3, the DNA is TGTGCCAGCAGCTTAGGCAGGGTGTCTGGCTACACCTTC.

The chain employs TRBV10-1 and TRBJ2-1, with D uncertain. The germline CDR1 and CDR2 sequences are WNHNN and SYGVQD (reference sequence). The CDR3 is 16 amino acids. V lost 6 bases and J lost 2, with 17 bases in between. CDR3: CASSLVQGRAYNEQFF. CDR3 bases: TGCGCCAGCAGCCTAGTCCAAGGGCGAGCCTACAATGAGCAGTTCTTC.

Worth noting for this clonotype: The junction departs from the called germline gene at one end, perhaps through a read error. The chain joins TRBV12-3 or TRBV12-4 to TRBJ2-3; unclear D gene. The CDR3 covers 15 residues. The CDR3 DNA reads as TGTGCCAGTACCCGCCGGGTAGGAAGCACAGATATGCAGTATTTT. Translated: CASTRRVGSTDMQYF.

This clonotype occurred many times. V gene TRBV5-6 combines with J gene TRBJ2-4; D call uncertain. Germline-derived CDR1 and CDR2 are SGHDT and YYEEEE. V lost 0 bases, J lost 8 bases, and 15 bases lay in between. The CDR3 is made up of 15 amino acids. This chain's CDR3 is CASSLGQRMKDIQYF. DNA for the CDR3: TGTGCCAGCAGCTTGGGGCAACGGATGAAGGACATTCAGTACTTC.

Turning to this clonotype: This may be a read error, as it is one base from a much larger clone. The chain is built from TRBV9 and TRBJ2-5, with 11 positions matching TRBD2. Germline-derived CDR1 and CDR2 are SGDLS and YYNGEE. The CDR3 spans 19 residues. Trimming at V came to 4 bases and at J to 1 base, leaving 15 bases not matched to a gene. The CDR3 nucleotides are TGTGCCAGCAGCCAAAGAAGTCCCGGGACTAGCGGAACCCAAGAGACCCAGTACTTC. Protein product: CASSQRSPGTSGTQETQYF.

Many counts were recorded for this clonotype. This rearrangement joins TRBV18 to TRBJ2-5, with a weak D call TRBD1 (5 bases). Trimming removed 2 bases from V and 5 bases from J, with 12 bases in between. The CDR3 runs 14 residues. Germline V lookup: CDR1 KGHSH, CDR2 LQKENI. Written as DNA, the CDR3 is TGTGCCAGCTCACCAAGGGGTGGGGTTGAGACCCAGTACTTC. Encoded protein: CASSPRGGVETQYF. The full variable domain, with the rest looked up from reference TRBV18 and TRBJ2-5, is NAGVMQNPRHLVRRRGQEARLRCSPMKGHSHVYWYRQLPEEGLKFMVYLQKENIIDESGMPKERFSAEFPKEGPSILRIQQVVRGDSAAYFCASSPRGGVETQYFGPGTRLLVL.

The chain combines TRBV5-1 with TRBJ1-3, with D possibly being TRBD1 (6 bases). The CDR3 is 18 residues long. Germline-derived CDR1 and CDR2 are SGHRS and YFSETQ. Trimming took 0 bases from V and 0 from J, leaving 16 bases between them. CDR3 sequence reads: CASSLGRGEDLSGNTIYF. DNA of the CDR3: TGCGCCAGCAGCTTGGGCAGGGGAGAGGATCTCTCTGGAAACACCATATATTTT.

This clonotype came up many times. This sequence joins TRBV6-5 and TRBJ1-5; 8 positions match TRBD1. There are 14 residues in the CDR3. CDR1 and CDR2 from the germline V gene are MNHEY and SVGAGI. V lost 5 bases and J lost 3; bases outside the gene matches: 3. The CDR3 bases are TGTGCCAGCAGTCTGGACAGGGCCAATCAGCCCCAGCATTTT. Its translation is CASSLDRANQPQHF.

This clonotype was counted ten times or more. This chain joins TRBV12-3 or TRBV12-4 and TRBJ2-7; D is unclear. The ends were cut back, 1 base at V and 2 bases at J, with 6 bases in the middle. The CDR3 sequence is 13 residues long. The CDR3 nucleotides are TGTGCCAGCAGTTTAGTGGCGGCCTACGAGCAGTACTTC. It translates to CASSLVAAYEQYF.